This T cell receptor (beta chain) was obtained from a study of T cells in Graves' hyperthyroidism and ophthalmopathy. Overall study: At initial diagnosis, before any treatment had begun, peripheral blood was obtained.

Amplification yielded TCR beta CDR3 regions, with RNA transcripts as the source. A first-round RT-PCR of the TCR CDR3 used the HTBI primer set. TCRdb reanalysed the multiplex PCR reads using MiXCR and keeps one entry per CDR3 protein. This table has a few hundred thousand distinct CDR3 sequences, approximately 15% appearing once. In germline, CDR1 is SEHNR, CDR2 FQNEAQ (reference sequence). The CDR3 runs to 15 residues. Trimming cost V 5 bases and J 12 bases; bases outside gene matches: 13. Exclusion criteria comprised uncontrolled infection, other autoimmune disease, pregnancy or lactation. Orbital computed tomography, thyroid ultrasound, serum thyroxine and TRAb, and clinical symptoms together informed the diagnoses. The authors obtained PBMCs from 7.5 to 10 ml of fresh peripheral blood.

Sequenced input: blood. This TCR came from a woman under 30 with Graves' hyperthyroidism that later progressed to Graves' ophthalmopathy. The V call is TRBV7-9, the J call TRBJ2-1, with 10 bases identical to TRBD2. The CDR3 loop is CASSPAGLAGGLQFF. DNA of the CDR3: TGTGCCAGCAGCCCAGCCGGATTAGCGGGAGGTTTGCAGTTCTTC.